This entry is about one T cell receptor (beta chain). CDR3 length: 16 residues. Authors' analysis steps: Researchers report that nucleated cell counts were estimated from reference gene primer amplification. TCRdb's table, derived via immunoSEQ multiplex PCR, lists solely in-frame clones and lacks some. V and J calls and clone size are as listed in that table; D and trimming were resolved from the DNA. The repertoire consists of about 490,000 clones, with roughly 85% occurring once and the leading ten covering approximately 3.2%. This sample is part of a study of blood T cell repertoires in COVID-19. On the study more broadly: Researchers got acute and convalescent COVID-19 samples from the United States, Italy and Spain. Sample material is recorded as cDNA or gDNA derived from T cells, B-cell-depleted T cells, or PBMCs.

The rearrangement links TRBV21-1 to TRBJ1-1; the listed D gene, TRBD1, was not tested against the DNA. TRBV21-1 is an annotated pseudogene. Sequencing used peripheral blood. The source of this sequence is a human donor in a cohort sampled during active COVID-19. CDR3 DNA sequence: TGTGCCAGCAGCAGAGTTTGGGGCCTTTGGAACACTGAAGCTTTCTTT. It specifies CASSRVWGLWNTEAFF.